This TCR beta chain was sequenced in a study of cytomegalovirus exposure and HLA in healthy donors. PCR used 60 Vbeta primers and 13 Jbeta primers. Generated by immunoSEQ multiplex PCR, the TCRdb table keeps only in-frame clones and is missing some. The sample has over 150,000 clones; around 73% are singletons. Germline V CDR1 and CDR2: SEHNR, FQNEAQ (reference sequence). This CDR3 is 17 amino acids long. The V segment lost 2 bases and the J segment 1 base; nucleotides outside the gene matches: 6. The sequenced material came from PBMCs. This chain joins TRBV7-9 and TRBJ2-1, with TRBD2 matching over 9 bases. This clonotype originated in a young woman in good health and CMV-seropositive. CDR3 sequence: CASSLPGAGGSYNEQFF. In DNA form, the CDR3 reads TGTGCCAGCAGCTTACCGGGAGCGGGGGGTTCCTACAATGAGCAGTTCTTC. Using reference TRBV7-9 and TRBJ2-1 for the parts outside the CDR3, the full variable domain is DTGVSQNPRHKITKRGQNVTFRCDPISEHNRLYWYRQTLGQGPEFLTYFQNEAQLEKSRLLSDRFSAERPKGSFSTLEIQRTEQGDSAMYLCASSLPGAGGSYNEQFFGPGTRLTVL.